These T cell receptor beta chains were read from a single sample in a study of technical replicates of blood from a handful of donors. Libraries were prepared by immunoSEQ multiplex PCR; TCRdb keeps only in-frame clonotypes and omits some of them. The sample shows 80,000 to 100,000 clones, approximately 95% of them seen only once. What was sequenced was T cells isolated from PBMCs. The receptors stem from a human donor in good health. The CDR3 runs from the conserved cysteine through the conserved F or W. The D gene is left open where the match is weak. Some rows have no size entry. The others give once, few or many, or a class for an expanded clone.

>NA|TRBV29-1|TRBJ1-3|NA
CSVEEADQNTIYF
TGCAGCGTTGAAGAAGCCGATCAAAACACCATATATTTT
>NA|TRBV7-6|TRBJ1-2|NA
CASSLGQSYGYTF
TGTGCCAGCAGCTTAGGACAGTCTTATGGCTACACCTTC
>NA|TRBV6-1|TRBJ1-1|NA
CASRPDTEAFF
TGTGCCAGCAGGCCGGACACTGAAGCTTTCTTT
>NA|TRBV19|TRBJ2-7|TRBD2
CASSPGLAGTSYEQYF
TGTGCCAGTAGTCCGGGACTAGCGGGAACCTCCTACGAGCAGTACTTC
>NA|TRBV30|TRBJ1-1|TRBD1
CAWSHLQGGDTEAFF
TGTGCCTGGAGTCATTTACAGGGGGGTGACACTGAAGCTTTCTTT
>NA|TRBV19|TRBJ2-7|NA
CASSSAVGYEQYF
TGTGCCAGTAGTAGTGCAGTTGGCTACGAGCAGTACTTC
>NA|TRBV5-1|TRBJ2-2|TRBD1
CASSSFNYRGSGTGELFF
TGCGCCAGCAGCTCATTTAATTACAGGGGGAGTGGCACCGGGGAGCTGTTTTTT
>NA|TRBV7-9|TRBJ2-2|TRBD1
CASSLAWDRGNTGELFF
TGTGCCAGCAGCCTAGCATGGGACAGGGGTAATACCGGGGAGCTGTTTTTT
>NA|TRBV5-1|TRBJ1-1|NA
CASSLAPAGIIEAFF
TGCGCCAGCAGCTTGGCCCCCGCAGGCATCATTGAAGCTTTCTTT
>NA|TRBV5-4|TRBJ1-2|NA
CASSSGLYGYTF
TGTGCCAGCAGCTCTGGACTTTATGGCTACACCTTC
>NA|TRBV10-1|TRBJ2-5|NA
CASSDRTFETQYF
TGCGCCAGCAGTGACCGAACTTTCGAGACCCAGTACTTC
>NA|TRBV6-5|TRBJ2-7|NA
CASSYGVSYEQYF
TGTGCCAGCAGTTACGGAGTATCCTACGAGCAGTACTTC
>NA|TRBV28|TRBJ2-7|NA
CASSAEPGIFYEQYF
TGTGCCAGCAGTGCCGAACCAGGGATTTTCTACGAGCAGTACTTC
>NA|TRBV7-9|TRBJ2-5|TRBD2
CASSVGLAGVKETQYF
TGTGCCAGCAGCGTCGGACTAGCGGGAGTGAAGGAGACCCAGTACTTC
>NA|TRBV28|TRBJ2-1|TRBD1
CASSLHIGTGSYNEQFF
TGTGCCAGCAGTTTACATATTGGGACAGGGAGCTACAATGAGCAGTTCTTC
>NA|TRBV4-1|TRBJ1-2|TRBD1
CASSQVGFGTGLNGYTF
TGCGCCAGCAGCCAAGTGGGGTTCGGGACAGGGTTGAATGGCTACACCTTC
>NA|TRBV6-1|TRBJ2-3|NA
CASRQDSTDTQYF
TGTGCCAGCAGACAGGACAGCACAGATACGCAGTATTTT
>NA|TRBV2|TRBJ2-3|NA
CASSFPGHRTLGSDTQYF
TGTGCCAGCAGTTTTCCGGGACACCGGACCCTGGGCTCAGATACGCAGTATTTT
>NA|TRBV7-3|TRBJ2-3|NA
CASSPSVGTDTQYF
TGTGCCAGCAGCCCTTCGGTGGGCACAGATACGCAGTATTTT
>NA|TRBV16|TRBJ1-4|TRBD1
CASRSRGDEKLFF
TGTGCCAGCAGGAGCAGGGGGGATGAAAAACTGTTTTTT
>once|TRBV10-3|TRBJ1-2|NA
CAISPFDLSGYTF
TGTGCCATCAGTCCTTTTGACTTGAGTGGCTACACCTTC
>NA|TRBV19|TRBJ1-2|NA
CASSKRNFDGYTF
TGTGCCAGTAGTAAGAGGAATTTTGATGGCTACACCTTC
>NA|TRBV7-7|TRBJ2-1|NA
CASSMDSWSSYNEQFF
TGTGCTAGCAGCATGGACAGTTGGAGCTCCTACAATGAGCAGTTCTTC
>NA|TRBV30|TRBJ1-2|NA
CAWTRVVYGYTF
TGTGCCTGGACCCGGGTAGTCTATGGCTACACCTTC